This record looks at one T cell receptor (beta chain) sequence and its context. Antigen: not known. These data belong to a study of T cell repertoires in cytomegalovirus infection. On the study more broadly: Recently described HLA-C-restricted plus well-studied HLA-B-restricted CMV epitopes were used. Matching HLA type, along with CMV infection, was indicated by public TCR beta signatures.

Each CDR3 protein gets one entry after TCRdb re-called the reads with MiXCR. This repertoire shows 700,000 to 950,000 distinct CDR3 sequences, approximately 29% found once; its top ten account for 9.5% to 15%. Study-level findings and limits: Dominant in the ex vivo response were TCR beta clonotypes restricted by HLA-C and specific for CMV.

The specimen comprised cultured CD8+ T cells from PBMCs, sampled from culture after CMV antigen stimulation. The clonotype originates from a human donor in good health (CMV status not recorded). Some clones in this sample may be carry-over from other donors' samples.

CDR3 residues: CASSWEGDYGYTF. The CDR3 DNA follows: TGTGCCAGCAGTTGGGAAGGGGACTATGGCTACACCTTC. The rearrangement uses TRBV12-3 or TRBV12-4 and TRBJ1-2; perhaps TRBD1 as D (5 bases). The length of the CDR3 is 13 residues. Trimming pared 4 bases from V and 3 bases from J, leaving 9 bases between.